Given below is one TCR beta chain in context. This CDR3 contains 15 residues. Germline loops: CDR1 MNHEY, CDR2 SMNVEV (reference sequence). Trimming took 6 bases from V and 10 from J, leaving 24 bases between them. Using immunoSEQ multiplex PCR, the repertoire was profiled, and TCRdb retains in-frame clones only, with some absent. The profile shows about 160,000 clones, 70% to 80% of them singletons. These data are taken from a study of blood T cell repertoires in COVID-19. The chain combines TRBV27 with TRBJ1-2; D is unresolved. The clonotype comes from a man between 60 and 75 years old with acute or convalescent COVID-19. The sequenced sample was peripheral blood. The CDR3 loop reads CASSPYPPPGQIYTF. The CDR3 DNA is TGTGCCAGCAGCCCATATCCCCCCCCAGGTCAGATCTACACCTTC.